The T cell receptor beta chain under discussion was sequenced for a study of blood T cell repertoires in COVID-19. Libraries were prepared by immunoSEQ multiplex PCR; TCRdb keeps only in-frame clonotypes and omits some of them. The sample holds roughly 150,000 clones, 84% seen once. In terms of age and location, participants ranged from roughly 18 to 90 years and lived in approximately 24 US areas. The length of the CDR3 is 18 residues. V lost 4 bases to trimming and J lost 0 bases; unmatched junction nucleotides: 8. Per the germline V gene, CDR1 is SGDLS and CDR2 is YYNGEE. Sequencing was performed on PBMCs or T cells enriched from blood (not recorded which). The source of this sequence is a young woman who had been exposed to COVID-19. This chain joins TRBV9 and TRBJ2-6, with TRBD1 identical over 9 bases. The CDR3 coding sequence is TGTGCCAGCAGCCTTAGGACAGGGGAGAGCTCTGGGGCCAACGTCCTGACTTTC. Protein product: CASSLRTGESSGANVLTF.